The 27 T cell receptor beta chains given below trace back to one sample, sequenced in a study of cytomegalovirus exposure and HLA in healthy donors. PCR was performed using 60 Vbeta and 13 Jbeta primers. Clones were sequenced by immunoSEQ multiplex PCR, and TCRdb holds only the in-frame ones, with some missing. With about 77,000 clones in the sample, the ten largest clones hold approximately 15%. Sequencing input: PBMCs. These receptors were collected from a man in his fifties in good health and CMV-seropositive.

The chain combines TRBV7-6 with TRBJ2-1; no clear D. The V gene lost 2 bases and the J gene lost 5 bases, with 16 bases spanning the gap. This CDR3 comprises 16 residues. From germline, CDR1 is SGHVS and CDR2 FNYEAQ. CDR3 loop: CASSLRVGHVHNEQFF. CDR3 DNA sequence: TGTGCCAGCAGCTTACGTGTCGGTCACGTACACAATGAGCAGTTCTTC.

The chain combines TRBV30 with TRBJ2-4, with 7 bases that match TRBD1. Trimming cost V 5 bases and J 7 bases; bases outside gene matches: 5. Germline V lookup: CDR1 GTSNPN, CDR2 SVGIG (reference sequence). CDR3 length: 12 residues. The CDR3 sequence is CAWGVQGNIQYF. As DNA, the CDR3 is TGTGCCTGGGGAGTACAGGGGAACATTCAGTACTTC.

For the CDR3, the DNA is TGTGCCAGCAGTGACCCGCGGGGGGGAAGAGGAAACACCATATATTTT. Protein: CASSDPRGGRGNTIYF. The V and J genes are TRBV6-1 and TRBJ1-3; D perhaps matches TRBD1 (5 bases). Looked up from germline, CDR1 is MNHNS and CDR2 is SASEGT. Deletions cut 3 bases from V and 4 bases from J, with 16 bases between. The CDR3 runs to 16 residues.

The CDR3 sequence: CASKSPGNYGYTF. DNA of the CDR3: TGTGCCAGCAAGTCTCCAGGCAACTATGGCTACACCTTC. The V and J genes are TRBV2 and TRBJ1-2; no firm D call. CDR3 length: 13 amino acids. V was trimmed by 7 bases and J by 2 bases, leaving 11 bases between them. CDR1 is SNHLY, CDR2 FYNNEI, per germline.

The CDR3 DNA reads as TGTGCCAGCAGCTTGCGATCGGGGGGGCGCGAGACCCAGTACTTC. It encodes CASSLRSGGRETQYF. The chain links TRBV5-4 to TRBJ2-5; 8 nucleotides agree with TRBD2. V was clipped by 1 base and J by 5 bases; unmatched bases: 7. There are 15 residues in the CDR3. Per the germline V gene, CDR1 is SGHNT and CDR2 is YYREEE (reference sequence).

This chain uses TRBV2 with TRBJ2-2, with D perhaps matching TRBD1 (5 bases). The CDR3 length is 14 residues. Germline assignment: CDR1 SNHLY and CDR2 FYNNEI. V was trimmed by 6 bases and J by 5 bases, leaving 13 bases between them. The CDR3 DNA reads TGTGCCAGCAGGCAGGGTAAAGGAACCGGGGAGCTGTTTTTT. It codes for CASRQGKGTGELFF.

This chain joins TRBV6-5 and TRBJ1-2; TRBD1 matches 9 bases. The V gene's germline CDR1 is MNHEY and CDR2 SVGAGI. Losses at the gene ends were 2 bases for V and 8 bases for J; bases not matched to a gene: 6. This CDR3 spans 14 amino acids. The CDR3 spells CASSYLGQGWGYTF. CDR3 coding DNA: TGTGCCAGCAGTTACCTGGGACAGGGTTGGGGCTACACCTTC.

This chain's CDR3 is CASSLLGAGGTGGTQYF. Here the CDR3 DNA reads TGTGCCAGCAGCTTATTAGGAGCGGGGGGGACTGGGGGTACGCAGTATTTT. The chain couples TRBV7-3 to TRBJ2-3; 10 bases are shared with TRBD2. Unmatched junction bases numbered 13, after V lost 2 bases and J lost 8 bases. The CDR3 is made up of 17 amino acids. CDR1 and CDR2 from the germline V gene are SGHTA and FQGTGA.

The rearrangement uses TRBV19 and TRBJ2-1; possibly TRBD2 for D (6 bases). Deletions cut 3 bases from V and 1 base from J, with 7 bases between. CDR1 is LNHDA and CDR2 is SQIVND in the germline V gene (reference sequence). The CDR3 runs 14 residues. The CDR3 loop is CASSIGGSYNEQFF. CDR3 nucleotides: TGTGCCAGTAGTATCGGAGGGTCCTACAATGAGCAGTTCTTC.

The chain couples TRBV5-1 to TRBJ2-2, with 7 bases identical to TRBD1. The CDR3 contains 14 residues. Germline CDR1 is SGHRS and CDR2 is YFSETQ. Trimming cost V 4 bases and J 6 bases; bases outside gene matches: 6. The CDR3 region is CASSADRVPGELFF. The CDR3 DNA reads as TGCGCCAGCAGCGCCGACAGGGTCCCCGGGGAGCTGTTTTTT.

As regards this clone: One end of the junction is discordant with germline, which a read error may explain. The chain uses TRBV5-6 and TRBJ2-2; TRBD1 is a possible D gene (5 bases). There are 11 residues in the CDR3. Looked up from germline, CDR1 is SGHDT and CDR2 is YYEEEE. The CDR3 sequence: CASSWARELFF. As DNA, the CDR3 is TGTGCCAGCAGCTGGGCCAGGGAACTGTTTTTT. Full variable domain (rest looked up from reference TRBV5-6 and TRBJ2-2): DAGVTQSPTHLIKTRGQQVTLRCSPKSGHDTVSWYQQALGQGPQFIFQYYEEEERQRGNFPDRFSGHQFPNYSSELNVNALLLGDSALYLCASSWARELFFGEGSRLTVL.

The chain is built from TRBV29-1 and TRBJ2-7; 10 nucleotides align to TRBD1. The CDR3 has 13 residues. The germline CDR1 and CDR2 sequences are SQVTM and ANQGSEA. After removal of 4 bases from V and 7 bases from J, the junction contained 7 bases not matched to a gene. Here the CDR3 reads CSVVGTGVGEQYF. DNA of the CDR3: TGCAGCGTTGTAGGGACAGGGGTAGGGGAGCAGTACTTC.

The chain uses TRBV4-2 and TRBJ2-7; possible D gene TRBD1, 5 bases. Trimming left V 0 bases short and J 0 bases short, with 9 bases between. The CDR3 totals 15 residues. Germline loops: CDR1 LGHNA, CDR2 YNFKEQ. CDR3 bases: TGTGCCAGCAGCCAAGAAATAGGGGCCTCCTACGAGCAGTACTTC. Its translation: CASSQEIGASYEQYF.

This chain joins TRBV6-6 and TRBJ1-4; perhaps TRBD1 as D (6 bases). The germline V and J ends were trimmed by 2 bases and 5 bases, with 6 bases remaining between them. Germline CDR1 is MNHNY and CDR2 is SVGAGI (reference sequence). The CDR3 consists of 13 residues. The CDR3 coding sequence is TGTGCCAGCAGTTACAGGGGGAATGAAAAACTGTTTTTT. As protein: CASSYRGNEKLFF.

V is TRBV10-1 and J is TRBJ1-6; D not resolved. Germline V gene data show CDR1 as WNHNN and CDR2 as SYGVQD (reference sequence). Trimming pared 8 bases from V and 8 bases from J, leaving 7 bases between. CDR3 length equals 11 residues. The CDR3 region has the DNA TGCGCCAGCCTAACTTATTCACCCCTCCACTTT. Its protein product is CASLTYSPLHF.

As DNA, the CDR3 is TGTGCCAGCAGCTCCCGGGACAGGGGGCGAGTCGGGGAGCTGTTTTTT. Protein: CASSSRDRGRVGELFF. V is TRBV5-6 and J is TRBJ2-2; 12 bases match TRBD1. V shed 3 bases and J 7 bases; nucleotides not matched to a gene: 7. Germline CDR1 SGHDT, CDR2 YYEEEE. The CDR3 length is 16 residues.

J is TRBJ1-1 and V is TRBV2; D is ambiguous. This CDR3 has 14 residues. Trimming removed 2 bases at V and 6 bases at J, with 13 bases between. The germline V gene has CDR1 SNHLY and CDR2 FYNNEI. Here the CDR3 DNA reads TGTGCCAGCAGTGAACCGCGGGCGTACCCTGAAGCTTTCTTT. Protein: CASSEPRAYPEAFF.

The rearrangement uses TRBV7-2 and TRBJ2-5; no firm D call. With 4 bases removed from V and 5 bases from J, the gap between germline ends came to 8 bases. CDR3 size: 12 residues. CDR1 is SGHTA and CDR2 is FQGNSA in the germline V gene. As DNA, the CDR3 is TGTGCCAGCAGCTCCCAACGGGAGACCCAGTACTTC. It yields the protein CASSSQRETQYF.

The chain links TRBV5-1 to TRBJ2-2; tentatively, D is TRBD2 (6 bases). CDR3 size: 14 residues. V lost 3 bases, J lost 6 bases, and 12 bases lay in between. The germline V gene encodes CDR1 SGHRS and CDR2 YFSETQ. CDR3 protein: CASSSIPSAGELFF. CDR3 nucleotide sequence: TGCGCCAGCAGCTCGATCCCTAGCGCCGGGGAGCTGTTTTTT.

The rearrangement links TRBV30 to TRBJ2-3; D uncertain. CDR1 is GTSNPN and CDR2 is SVGIG in the germline V gene (reference sequence). Trimming pared 1 base from V and 1 base from J, leaving 9 bases between. The CDR3 has 14 amino acids. In DNA form, the CDR3 reads TGTGCCTGGAGTGGAGGTCGCGGCACAGATACGCAGTATTTT. Translated, it gives CAWSGGRGTDTQYF.

CDR3 residues: CASTTGLEETQYF. The CDR3 DNA follows: TGTGCCAGCACCACAGGACTAGAAGAGACCCAGTACTTC. V is TRBV7-6 and J is TRBJ2-5; 7 nucleotides agree with TRBD2. Germline V gene lookup returns CDR1 SGHVS and CDR2 FNYEAQ. The J segment lost 3 bases and the V segment lost 7 bases, leaving 5 bases of the junction unmatched. The CDR3 has 13 residues.

The chain carries TRBV6-1 and TRBJ2-5, with a possible D match to TRBD2 (6 bases). V lost 2 bases and J 4 bases, leaving 14 bases between the germline ends. Germline CDR1 and CDR2: MNHNS and SASEGT. The CDR3 runs to 15 residues. In nucleotides, the CDR3 is TGTGCCAGCAGTGAACTTTCGCAGGGAGGAGAGACCCAGTACTTC. Its translation is CASSELSQGGETQYF.

The rearrangement joins TRBV6-1 to TRBJ1-1; D might be TRBD1 (6 bases). The CDR3 extends over 13 amino acids. V shed 7 bases and J shed 6 bases, with 15 bases lying between them. CDR1 and CDR2 (germline): MNHNS, SASEGT. CDR3 bases: TGTGCCAGCAAGAGGGAGGGGGGGGCTGAAGCTTTCTTT. Amino acid sequence: CASKREGGAEAFF.

This chain uses TRBV5-4 with TRBJ1-2; TRBD1 is a possible D gene (5 bases). Per the germline V gene, CDR1 is SGHNT and CDR2 is YYREEE (reference sequence). This CDR3 has 11 amino acids. The CDR3 loop reads CVSEGNYGYTF. CDR3 sequence (DNA): TGTGTCTCGGAGGGGAACTATGGCTACACCTTC.

The J gene is TRBJ2-3, the V gene TRBV10-3, with 7 bases matching TRBD1. The V gene's germline CDR1 is ENHRY and CDR2 SYGVKD. With 7 bases clipped from V and 4 bases from J, the junction kept 23 bases outside the gene matches. This CDR3 spans 19 amino acids. CDR3 region: CAITDETGSGLTSSDTQYF. CDR3 DNA: TGTGCCATCACCGACGAGACAGGGTCAGGACTCACATCCTCAGATACGCAGTATTTT.

V usage is TRBV5-1 and J usage is TRBJ2-7; 7 bases align to TRBD2. Germline-derived CDR1 and CDR2 are SGHRS and YFSETQ. The CDR3 runs to 17 residues. The trim removed 4 bases at V and 3 bases at J, leaving 16 bases unmatched. CDR3 residues: CASSPRLANIPYYEQYV. CDR3 DNA: TGCGCCAGCAGCCCCAGACTAGCCAACATACCCTACTACGAGCAGTACGTC.

CDR3 sequence reads: CASSPTGRGSYNEQFF. The CDR3 nucleotides are TGTGCCAGCAGTCCGACAGGGCGGGGATCCTACAATGAGCAGTTCTTC. This rearrangement joins TRBV7-9 to TRBJ2-1; TRBD1 is a possible D gene (7 bases). This CDR3 comprises 16 residues. Germline assignment: CDR1 SEHNR and CDR2 FQNEAQ (reference sequence). The germline V and J ends were trimmed by 6 bases and 1 base, with 16 bases remaining between them. Supplemented by reference TRBV7-9 and TRBJ2-1, the full variable domain reads DTGVSQNPRHKITKRGQNVTFRCDPISEHNRLYWYRQTLGQGPEFLTYFQNEAQLEKSRLLSDRFSAERPKGSFSTLEIQRTEQGDSAMYLCASSPTGRGSYNEQFFGPGTRLTVL.